The 18 T cell receptor beta chains presented below share a single source sample, sequenced in a study of blood T cell repertoires in COVID-19. The repertoire was sequenced with immunoSEQ multiplex PCR; TCRdb's copy has only in-frame clones and lacks some. The sample comprises about 36,000 clones, 70% to 90% of which are singletons, and around 15% rests with the top ten. Sequencing used peripheral blood. The receptors originated from a human donor in a cohort sampled during active COVID-19.

The chain joins TRBV5-1 to TRBJ2-5; 12 bases agree with TRBD1. The CDR3 is 17 residues long. Germline values: CDR1 SGHRS, CDR2 YFSETQ. The V segment lost 0 bases and the J segment 3 bases; nucleotides outside the gene matches: 6. The CDR3 is CASSLGGTGGIEETQYF. The CDR3 DNA follows: TGCGCCAGCAGCTTGGGCGGGACAGGGGGCATCGAAGAGACCCAGTACTTC.

J is TRBJ2-5 and V is TRBV5-4; 7 nucleotides align to TRBD2. Looked up from germline, CDR1 is SGHNT and CDR2 is YYREEE (reference sequence). CDR3 length: 14 amino acids. V gave up 4 bases and J gave up 5 bases; unmatched junction bases: 8. The CDR3 DNA follows: TGTGCCAGCAGCCCTCAACTGGGGGGGGAGACCCAGTACTTC. This translates into CASSPQLGGETQYF.

The rearrangement links TRBV25-1 to TRBJ1-4, with D tentatively TRBD1 (5 bases). Trimming pared 2 bases from V and 7 bases from J, leaving 14 bases between. The CDR3 spans 15 residues. Germline lookup yields CDR1 MGHDK and CDR2 SYGVNS. The DNA of the CDR3 is TGTGCCAGCAGTGAACATAGGGGTGAGAGTGAAAAACTGTTTTTT. As protein: CASSEHRGESEKLFF.

V is TRBV7-9 and J is TRBJ2-5, with D hard to call. V lost 2 bases and J 5 bases, leaving 6 bases between the germline ends. This CDR3 is built from 12 residues. In germline, CDR1 is SEHNR, CDR2 FQNEAQ (reference sequence). The CDR3 sequence: CASSLPRETQYF. DNA of the CDR3: TGTGCCAGCAGCTTACCTAGGGAGACCCAGTACTTC.

This chain uses TRBV5-6 with TRBJ1-2, with TRBD1 as a possible D gene (5 bases). The ends were cut back, 4 bases at V and 2 bases at J, with 6 bases in the middle. Germline V gene sequence: CDR1 SGHDT, CDR2 YYEEEE. The CDR3 length is 12 residues. CDR3 loop: CASSPGNYGYTF. The CDR3, as DNA: TGTGCCAGCAGCCCAGGGAACTATGGCTACACCTTC.

This clone has a handful of counts. The rearrangement uses TRBV19 and TRBJ1-1; D uncertain. Per the germline V gene, CDR1 is LNHDA and CDR2 is SQIVND (reference sequence). This CDR3 comprises 13 residues. V was shortened by 7 bases and J by 1 base, with 10 bases between the two germline ends. The CDR3 sequence: CASNLGENTEAFF. CDR3 nucleotides: TGTGCCAGTAATCTAGGTGAGAACACTGAAGCTTTCTTT.

This chain uses TRBV30 with TRBJ2-6, with D uncertain. There are 13 residues in the CDR3. Per germline, CDR1 GTSNPN and CDR2 SVGIG (reference sequence). Trimming took off 5 bases at V and 2 bases at J, with 7 bases between the two ends. The CDR3 coding sequence is TGTGCCTGGGACAAACCTGGGGCCAACGTCCTGACTTTC. Residues: CAWDKPGANVLTF.

V and J are TRBV29-1 and TRBJ1-2; TRBD1 agrees at 11 bases. CDR1 is SQVTM and CDR2 is ANQGSEA in the germline V gene. The V and J ends lost 7 bases and 8 bases, in that order; junction bases with no gene match: 9. This CDR3 spans 13 amino acids. The chain's CDR3 is CSGGQGVRGGYTF. DNA of the CDR3: TGCAGCGGGGGACAGGGGGTACGGGGCGGCTACACCTTC.

J is TRBJ1-4 and V is TRBV27, with a possible D match to TRBD1 (6 bases). Looked up from germline, CDR1 is MNHEY and CDR2 is SMNVEV (reference sequence). The V end was cut by 6 bases, the J end by 0 bases, with 14 bases between. The CDR3 length is 16 residues. The CDR3 here is CASRNDRHATNEKLFF. CDR3 sequence (DNA): TGTGCCAGCAGAAACGACAGGCATGCAACTAATGAAAAACTGTTTTTT.

The chain carries TRBV5-5 and TRBJ1-5; perhaps TRBD1 as D (5 bases). The CDR3 totals 16 residues. Trimming took off 4 bases at V and 2 bases at J, with 16 bases between the two ends. Germline assignment: CDR1 SGHKS and CDR2 YYEKEE (reference sequence). The CDR3 bases are TGTGCCAGCAGCGCCCAAGGAGGGGCCGGCAATCAGCCCCAGCATTTT. Its translation: CASSAQGGAGNQPQHF. The full variable domain, completed using reference TRBV5-5 and TRBJ1-5, is DAGVTQSPTHLIKTRGQQVTLRCSPISGHKSVSWYQQVLGQGPQFIFQYYEKEERGRGNFPDRFSARQFPNYSSELNVNALLLGDSALYLCASSAQGGAGNQPQHFGDGTRLSIL.

The gene calls are TRBV9 and TRBJ2-1; 12 bases line up with TRBD2. There are 15 residues in the CDR3. Germline values: CDR1 SGDLS, CDR2 YYNGEE. The V segment lost 0 bases and the J segment 8 bases; nucleotides outside the gene matches: 3. The CDR3, as DNA: TGTGCCAGCAGCGTAGCTAGCGGGGGGGGCTATGAGCAGTTCTTC. Translating gives CASSVASGGGYEQFF.

This sequence joins TRBV6-5 and TRBJ1-1; D is uncertain. Germline assignment: CDR1 MNHEY and CDR2 SVGAGI. V lost 5 bases and J 11 bases, leaving 18 bases between the germline ends. The CDR3 extends over 13 amino acids. Here the CDR3 DNA reads TGTGCCAGCAGTCCGAGGGCCGGCATATACGCTTTCTTT. Translating it yields CASSPRAGIYAFF.

This rearrangement joins TRBV5-4 to TRBJ1-4, with TRBD1 identical over 7 bases. Unmatched junction bases numbered 6, after V lost 4 bases and J lost 3 bases. Germline CDR1 is SGHNT and CDR2 is YYREEE (reference sequence). The length of the CDR3 is 15 residues. CDR3 amino acids: CASSSRGQSNEKLFF. In DNA, the CDR3 is TGTGCCAGCAGCAGTAGGGGACAGTCTAATGAAAAACTGTTTTTT.

The gene calls are TRBV4-1 and TRBJ2-7, with D tentatively TRBD2 (6 bases). The CDR3 spans 15 residues. CDR1 MGHRA and CDR2 YSYEKL come from the germline V gene. V lost 5 bases to trimming and J lost 1 base, with 15 bases between them. CDR3 amino acids: CASSAGPRGSYEQYF. CDR3 nucleotide sequence: TGCGCCAGCAGCGCGGGACCCCGGGGATCCTACGAGCAGTACTTC.

The V call is TRBV9, the J call TRBJ2-7; D gene unclear. CDR3 length: 15 residues. Germline CDR1 reads SGDLS; CDR2 reads YYNGEE. Trimming pared 3 bases from V and 0 bases from J, leaving 13 bases between. In DNA form, the CDR3 reads TGTGCCAGCAGCGCCCACAGTAGAAGCTCCTACGAGCAGTACTTC. It specifies CASSAHSRSSYEQYF. The entire variable domain, with the rest obtained from reference TRBV9 and TRBJ2-7, is as follows: DSGVTQTPKHLITATGQRVTLRCSPRSGDLSVYWYQQSLDQGLQFLIQYYNGEERAKGNILERFSAQQFPDLHSELNLSSLELGDSALYFCASSAHSRSSYEQYFGPGTRLTVT.

The chain uses TRBV7-2 and TRBJ2-3; D possibly corresponds to TRBD1 (6 bases). V was pared by 5 bases and J by 4 bases, with 22 bases between. CDR1 and CDR2 from the germline V gene are SGHTA and FQGNSA. This CDR3 region has 17 residues. CDR3 residues: CASSPGWTSKGADTQYF. CDR3 nucleotides: TGTGCCAGCAGCCCTGGTTGGACCTCTAAGGGGGCAGATACGCAGTATTTT.

V usage is TRBV30 and J usage is TRBJ2-1, with 9 bases aligning to TRBD1. CDR3 size: 14 residues. CDR1 is GTSNPN and CDR2 is SVGIG in the germline V gene (reference sequence). Trimming cost V 1 base and J 7 bases; bases outside gene matches: 5. This CDR3 is CAWSGDRGTNEQFF. Written as DNA, the CDR3 is TGTGCCTGGAGTGGAGACAGGGGGACTAATGAGCAGTTCTTC.

The gene calls are TRBV6-5 and TRBJ2-7, with D possibly TRBD1 on 6 matching bases. Germline V CDR1 and CDR2: MNHEY, SVGAGI. Trimming removed 6 bases from V and 0 bases from J, with 12 bases in between. This CDR3 has 14 residues. The CDR3 region has the DNA TGTGCCAGCAGCCGCGACAGGAGCTCCTACGAGCAGTACTTC. Its protein product is CASSRDRSSYEQYF.